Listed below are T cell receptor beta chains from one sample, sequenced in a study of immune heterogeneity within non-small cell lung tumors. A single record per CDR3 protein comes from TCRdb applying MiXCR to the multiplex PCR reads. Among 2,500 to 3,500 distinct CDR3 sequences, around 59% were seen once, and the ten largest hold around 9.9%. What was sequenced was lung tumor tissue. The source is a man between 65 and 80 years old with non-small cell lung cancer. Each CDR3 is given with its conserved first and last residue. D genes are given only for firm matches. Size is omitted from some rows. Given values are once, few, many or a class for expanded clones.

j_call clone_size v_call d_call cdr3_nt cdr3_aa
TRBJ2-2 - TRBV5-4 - TGTGCCAGCAGCTTGGGCTTGACGAACACCGGGGAGCTGTTTTTT CASSLGLTNTGELFF
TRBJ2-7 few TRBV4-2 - TGTGCCAGCAGCCAAAGTCGGGGATCGTCCTACGAGCAGTACTTC CASSQSRGSSYEQYF
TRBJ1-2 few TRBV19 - TGTGCCAGTGGCTTGGTTGATGGCTACACCTTC CASGLVDGYTF
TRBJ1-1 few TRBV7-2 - TGTGCCAGCAGCTCGGAAAGCGAAGCTTTCTTT CASSSESEAFF
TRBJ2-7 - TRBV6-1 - TGTGCCAGCAGTGTAAGGGACGAGCAGTACTTC CASSVRDEQYF
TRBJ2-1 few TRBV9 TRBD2 TGTGCCAGCAGTCTCCCTAGCGGCGGGGGGAATGAGCAGTTCTTC CASSLPSGGGNEQFF
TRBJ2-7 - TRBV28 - TGTGCCAGCAGCCACCTCGAGCAGTACTTC CASSHLEQYF
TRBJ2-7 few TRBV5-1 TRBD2 TGCGCCAGCAGACGGGGACTAGCGGGGCCCTACGAGCAGTACTTC CASRRGLAGPYEQYF
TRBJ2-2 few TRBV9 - TGTGCCAGCAGCGTATTAATGGCCACAGGGAGGGAGCTGTTTTTT CASSVLMATGRELFF
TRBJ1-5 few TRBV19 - TGTGCCAGTAGAGGGTTTAACAATCAGCCCCAGCATTTT CASRGFNNQPQHF
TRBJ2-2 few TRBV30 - TGTGCCTGGCGGGCTTTCGCCATCGGGGAGCTGTTTTTT CAWRAFAIGELFF
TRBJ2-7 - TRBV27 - TGTGCCAGCAAGGACGCCTACTACGAGCAGTACTTC CASKDAYYEQYF
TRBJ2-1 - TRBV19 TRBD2 TGTGCCAGTAGTATAGACCGGGGGGAGTACAATGAGCAGTTCTTC CASSIDRGEYNEQFF
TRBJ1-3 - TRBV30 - TGTGCCTGGAGTGATAGAAACACCATATATTTT CAWSDRNTIYF
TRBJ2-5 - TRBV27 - TGTGCCAGCAGTTTATTGGGGGATTCGGAGACCCAGTACTTC CASSLLGDSETQYF
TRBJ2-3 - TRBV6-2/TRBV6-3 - TGTGCCAGCAGAACCGGTCCCTCCAGGAGCCCAGATACGCAGTATTTT CASRTGPSRSPDTQYF
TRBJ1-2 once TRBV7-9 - TGTGCCAGCAGCTTCACTCTCGGAGGGGAGCGTGGCTACACCTTC CASSFTLGGERGYTF
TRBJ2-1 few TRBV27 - TGTGCCAGCAGTTTAATCAGGGGGGCCTACAATGAGCAGTTCTTC CASSLIRGAYNEQFF
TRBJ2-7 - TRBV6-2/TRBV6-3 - TGTGCCAGCAGTTCCGGGTCACAGGAGCAGTACTTC CASSSGSQEQYF
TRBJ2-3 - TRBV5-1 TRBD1 TGCGCCAGCAGCCGCCGGGACAGGACCACAGATACGCAGTATTTT CASSRRDRTTDTQYF
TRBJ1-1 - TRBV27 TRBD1 TGTGCCAGCAGTCAAAGGACAGGGAGGACTGAAGCTTTCTTT CASSQRTGRTEAFF
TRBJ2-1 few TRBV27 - TGTGCCAGCAGCCTAGGACGGATGAGCTCCTACAATGAGCAGTTCTTC CASSLGRMSSYNEQFF
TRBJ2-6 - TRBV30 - TGTGCCTGGAAGCTCTCTGGGGCCAACGTCCTGACTTTC CAWKLSGANVLTF
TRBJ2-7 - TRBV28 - TGTGCCACTTCGGGGGCCAGCTACGAGCAGTACTTC CATSGASYEQYF
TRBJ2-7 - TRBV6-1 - TGTGCCAGCAGTGAAGCAGGGGGATCCTACGAGCAGTACTTC CASSEAGGSYEQYF
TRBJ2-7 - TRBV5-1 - TGCGCCAGCAGCTTGGACGGCGGGGCAGCATACGAGCAGTACTTC CASSLDGGAAYEQYF
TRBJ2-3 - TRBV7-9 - TGTGCCAGCGGCGTCGAGGGGGACACTAGCACAGATACGCAGTATTTT CASGVEGDTSTDTQYF
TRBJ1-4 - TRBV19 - TGTGCCAGTAGTGTAGACGCAGGTTCACGAGGTGAAAAACTGTTTTTT CASSVDAGSRGEKLFF
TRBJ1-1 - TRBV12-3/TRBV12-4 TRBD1 TGTGCCAGCAGTTTAGCGGGGACAGGGGGGACTGAAGCTTTCTTT CASSLAGTGGTEAFF
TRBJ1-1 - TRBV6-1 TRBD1 TGTGCCAGCAGTGAGCCCGGGACAGGGAACACTGAAGCTTTCTTT CASSEPGTGNTEAFF
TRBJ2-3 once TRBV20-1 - TGCAGTGCCCTTGGGACAGATACGCAGTATTTT CSALGTDTQYF
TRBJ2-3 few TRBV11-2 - TGTGCCAGCAGCCTTCTCGGGGGAAGGAGCACAGATACGCAGTATTTT CASSLLGGRSTDTQYF
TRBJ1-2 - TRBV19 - TGTGCCAGTAGTATAGAACGGGTCCGGTATGGCTACACCTTC CASSIERVRYGYTF
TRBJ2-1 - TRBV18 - TGTGCCAGCTCACCACCGAGTAAGAATGAGCAGTTCTTC CASSPPSKNEQFF
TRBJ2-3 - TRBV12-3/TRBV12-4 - TGTGCCAGCAGTTTGTCTGGGGGCGCGGATACGCAGTATTTT CASSLSGGADTQYF
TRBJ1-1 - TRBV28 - TGTGCCAGCAGTTTGGTCCGGGTCGGTGAAGCTTTCTTT CASSLVRVGEAFF
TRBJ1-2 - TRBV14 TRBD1 TGTGCCAGCAGCCGATTGACAGGGATCGATGGCTACACCTTC CASSRLTGIDGYTF
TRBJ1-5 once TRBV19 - TGTGCCAGTAGTATAGGCGGGGGAGGGAATCAGCCCCAGCATTTT CASSIGGGGNQPQHF
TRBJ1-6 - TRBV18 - TGTGCCAGCTCATTCGACAGGAGCCCCTATAATTCACCCCTCCACTTT CASSFDRSPYNSPLHF
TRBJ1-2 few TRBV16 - TGTGCCAGCAGCCAATCTGTGAGCGGCAGGGAATATGGCTACACCTTC CASSQSVSGREYGYTF
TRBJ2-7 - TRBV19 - TGTGCCAGTAGGCCCCAGGGGCGATACGAGCAGTACTTC CASRPQGRYEQYF
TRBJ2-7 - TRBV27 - TGTGCCTGCAGTTTAGATAGGTACGGTAGCTACGAGCAGTACTTC CACSLDRYGSYEQYF
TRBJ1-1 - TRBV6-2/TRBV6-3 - TGTGCCAGCAGGACACAAATAAACACTGAAGCTTTCTTT CASRTQINTEAFF
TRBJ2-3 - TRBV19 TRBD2 TGTGCCAGTACCCCGGGTGGGACTAGCGGGAGGGCCGAAGATACGCAGTATTTT CASTPGGTSGRAEDTQYF
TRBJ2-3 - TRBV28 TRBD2 TGTGCCAGCAGTTCCCGGACTAGCGGGATATCAGATACGCAGTATTTT CASSSRTSGISDTQYF
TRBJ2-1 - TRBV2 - TGTGCCAGCTTGCCCCGGGCCCGAAGTTGGCATGAGCAGTTCTTC CASLPRARSWHEQFF
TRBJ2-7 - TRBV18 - TGTGCCAGCTCACCACGGGTCAGCGACGAGCAGTACTTC CASSPRVSDEQYF
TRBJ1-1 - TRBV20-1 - TGCAGTGCTAGAGATCTCCAGGGTGGTGGCACTGAAGCTTTCTTT CSARDLQGGGTEAFF
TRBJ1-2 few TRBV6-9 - TGTGCCAGCAGTTACGGGGGATCCTATGGCTACACCTTC CASSYGGSYGYTF
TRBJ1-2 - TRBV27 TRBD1 TGTGCCAGCAGTTCGGCGACAGGGGGCGGCTACACCTTC CASSSATGGGYTF